The 22 T cell receptor beta chains below were found in one sample sequenced in a study of T cell responses to AZD1222 COVID-19 vaccine. Method: immunoSEQ multiplex PCR; TCRdb's copy keeps in-frame clones and lacks some. The data hold roughly 150,000 clones, with 80% to 95% observed a single time. The specimen was peripheral blood, collected on day 0 of AZD1222 vaccination. The receptors shown here come from an adult in good health.

CDR3 protein: CASSLWTGLSRRGYTF. The CDR3 DNA sequence: TGTGCCAGCAGCTTGTGGACAGGGTTATCGCGTAGGGGCTACACCTTC. J is TRBJ1-2 and V is TRBV5-4; 8 positions match TRBD1. Unmatched junction bases numbered 13, after V lost 1 base and J lost 8 bases. The CDR3 has 16 residues. Per germline, CDR1 SGHNT and CDR2 YYREEE (reference sequence).

The rearrangement joins TRBV19 to TRBJ2-2, with TRBD2 matching over 9 bases. CDR1 is LNHDA and CDR2 is SQIVND in the germline V gene (reference sequence). The CDR3 loop spans 17 amino acids. The J segment lost 4 bases and the V segment lost 0 bases, leaving 6 bases of the junction unmatched. CDR3 DNA sequence: TGTGCCAGTAGTATAGATTCAGCGGGGGGCGGCACCGGGGAGCTGTTTTTT. Protein product: CASSIDSAGGGTGELFF.

V usage is TRBV24-1 and J usage is TRBJ2-5; TRBD1 aligns across 8 bases. Germline V gene sequence: CDR1 KGHDR, CDR2 SFDVKD. Trimming cost V 2 bases and J 4 bases; bases outside gene matches: 5. The CDR3 has 15 residues. The DNA of the CDR3 is TGTGCCACCAGTGATTCCTTCACAGGGGGAGAGACCCAGTACTTC. This gives the protein CATSDSFTGGETQYF.

This clone was seen more than once but under ten times. The chain uses TRBV4-1 and TRBJ2-1, with 13 bases identical to TRBD2. In germline, CDR1 is MGHRA, CDR2 YSYEKL. This CDR3 contains 15 residues. Losses at the gene ends were 4 bases for V and 5 bases for J; bases not matched to a gene: 2. CDR3 protein: CASSPTSGRNNEQFF. In DNA, the CDR3 is TGCGCCAGCAGCCCGACTAGCGGGAGGAACAATGAGCAGTTCTTC.

This chain links TRBV5-1 with TRBJ2-1; 7 nucleotides align to TRBD1. The CDR3 sequence is 14 residues long. Per germline, CDR1 SGHRS and CDR2 YFSETQ. V shed 4 bases, J shed 8 bases, and the junction held 9 bases outside the gene matches. The CDR3 region is CASSPSGQLYEQFF. As DNA, the CDR3 is TGCGCCAGCAGCCCCTCGGGACAGCTTTATGAGCAGTTCTTC.

The genes are TRBV27 and TRBJ2-1; 8 bases match TRBD2. With 4 bases clipped from V and 9 bases from J, the junction kept 5 bases outside the gene matches. Germline V gene lookup returns CDR1 MNHEY and CDR2 SMNVEV (reference sequence). The CDR3 extends over 13 amino acids. CDR3 in amino acids: CASSWTSRGEQFF. CDR3 DNA: TGTGCCAGCAGTTGGACTAGCCGGGGTGAGCAGTTCTTC.

Of note for this clone: This clone may be a read error of a much larger clone one base away. The chain is built from TRBV6-4 and TRBJ2-3; 11 bases are shared with TRBD2. The germline V gene encodes CDR1 MRHNA and CDR2 SNTAGT. The CDR3 runs to 15 residues. Trimming removed 0 bases from V and 4 bases from J; junction bases left unmatched: 0. The DNA of the CDR3 is TGTGCCAGCAGTGACTCTAGCGGGAGGGCAGATACGCAGTATTTT. As protein: CASSDSSGRADTQYF.

The chain is built from TRBV7-2 and TRBJ1-2; TRBD1 is a possible D gene (5 bases). This CDR3 region has 12 residues. The germline V gene has CDR1 SGHTA and CDR2 FQGNSA. The V gene lost 5 bases and the J gene lost 5 bases, with 9 bases spanning the gap. Written as DNA, the CDR3 is TGTGCCAGCAGCCCGGGGGGATATGGCTACACCTTC. Translated, it gives CASSPGGYGYTF.

Comment on this clone: One end of the junction varies from germline; a read error may be responsible. This chain joins TRBV7-7 and TRBJ2-7; 10 bases line up with TRBD1. CDR3 size: 16 residues. Looked up from germline, CDR1 is SSHAT and CDR2 is FNYEAQ (reference sequence). The CDR3 DNA follows: TGTGCTAGCAGCCCGCTCCCCCGGGACAGGGGAGGAGAGCAGTACTTC. Translated, it gives CASSPLPRDRGGEQYF.

V gene TRBV3-1 (or the pseudogene TRBV3-2) combines with J gene TRBJ1-2; TRBD1 might be the D (6 bases). The CDR3 loop spans 17 amino acids. Trimming left V 0 bases short and J 4 bases short, with 18 bases between. Germline loops: CDR1 LGHDT, CDR2 YNNKEL (reference sequence). CDR3 region: CASSQDVTGRLGYGYTF. The CDR3 DNA follows: TGTGCCAGCAGCCAAGACGTCACAGGGAGGCTTGGCTATGGCTACACCTTC.

The chain carries TRBV7-2 and TRBJ1-4, with 9 bases identical to TRBD1. Germline lookup yields CDR1 SGHTA and CDR2 FQGNSA. The J segment lost 10 bases and the V segment lost 1 base, leaving 4 bases of the junction unmatched. The CDR3 is 14 residues long. The CDR3 DNA is TGTGCCAGCAGCTTAGGACAGGGGGTCGGAAAACTGTTTTTT. Protein product: CASSLGQGVGKLFF.

In nucleotides, the CDR3 is TGTGCCAGTAGTTGGGGAGTTCACGGCGGGGAGCTGTTTTTT. Translating it yields CASSWGVHGGELFF. The chain has TRBV19 and TRBJ2-2; D is possibly TRBD2 (5 bases). Germline CDR1 and CDR2: LNHDA and SQIVND (reference sequence). V was trimmed by 5 bases and J by 7 bases, leaving 14 bases between them. The CDR3 covers 14 residues.

This chain links TRBV19 with TRBJ2-7, with 11 bases matching TRBD2. V was clipped by 5 bases and J by 4 bases; unmatched bases: 10. The CDR3 has 16 amino acids. The germline CDR1 and CDR2 sequences are LNHDA and SQIVND (reference sequence). The CDR3 DNA is TGTGCCAGTAGTTTAAGAGGGACTAGCGGACAATACGAGCAGTACTTC. This sequence encodes CASSLRGTSGQYEQYF.

CDR3 DNA: TGTGCCAGCAGCTTCCTTGTTGAGACCCAGTACTTC. Protein product: CASSFLVETQYF. The chain carries TRBV13 and TRBJ2-5; no clear D. Trimming took 3 bases from V and 5 from J, leaving 7 bases between them. Germline loops: CDR1 PRHDT, CDR2 FYEKMQ (reference sequence). This CDR3 has 12 amino acids.

This clone was counted a few times. CDR3 loop: CARSSLPRQQGILYGYTF. The CDR3 DNA is TGTGCCAGAAGCTCCTTACCCCGACAGCAGGGCATCCTCTATGGCTACACCTTC. The genes are TRBV7-5 and TRBJ1-2; the table's TRBD1 call for D was not verified on the DNA. TRBV7-5 has pseudogene status. This CDR3 is 18 amino acids long.

This clone was detected only once. The CDR3 region has the DNA TGTGCCAGCACCCTGATGAGGGTGGTTCGGGAAAAACTGTTTTTT. It encodes CASTLMRVVREKLFF. The chain recombines TRBV2 with TRBJ1-4; no firm D call. The CDR3 has 15 residues. V was clipped by 7 bases and J by 8 bases, with 20 bases between them. Germline V CDR1 and CDR2: SNHLY, FYNNEI.

The chain carries TRBV5-1 and TRBJ1-2; D is possibly TRBD1 (6 bases). Looked up from germline, CDR1 is SGHRS and CDR2 is YFSETQ. V was clipped by 4 bases and J by 5 bases, with 18 bases between them. The CDR3 is 15 amino acids. The CDR3: CASSPFRDISYGYTF. In DNA form, the CDR3 reads TGCGCCAGCAGCCCCTTCCGGGACATAAGTTATGGCTACACCTTC.

The chain has TRBV12-5 and TRBJ1-4, with 8 nucleotides matching TRBD1. Trimming cost V 5 bases and J 6 bases; bases outside gene matches: 5. Germline values: CDR1 LGHNT, CDR2 FRNRAP. This CDR3 is 14 amino acids long. The CDR3 DNA reads TGTGCTAGTGGTCGACAGGGGTCGGATGAAAAACTGTTTTTT. Protein product: CASGRQGSDEKLFF.

The sample holds one count of this clone. The chain joins TRBV19 to TRBJ2-3; unclear D gene. Germline CDR1 reads LNHDA; CDR2 reads SQIVND (reference sequence). This CDR3 spans 13 amino acids. Trimming pared 6 bases from V and 0 bases from J, leaving 7 bases between. The CDR3 coding sequence is TGTGCCAGTAGGGACGGCAGCACAGATACGCAGTATTTT. It specifies CASRDGSTDTQYF.

The genes are TRBV19 and TRBJ1-5; TRBD1 agrees at 7 bases. Germline V gives CDR1 LNHDA, CDR2 SQIVND (reference sequence). V shed 11 bases, J shed 0 bases, and the junction held 7 bases outside the gene matches. This CDR3 has 14 residues. In DNA form, the CDR3 reads TGTGCCGCAGGGGGGGAAAATAGCAATCAGCCCCAGCATTTT. Amino acids: CAAGGENSNQPQHF.

The chain recombines TRBV10-3 with TRBJ2-7; a possible D gene is TRBD2 (7 bases). Germline V lookup: CDR1 ENHRY, CDR2 SYGVKD. Deletions cut 0 bases from V and 2 bases from J, with 17 bases between. There are 17 residues in the CDR3. The CDR3: CAISESAARGGTYEQYF. The CDR3 nucleotides read TGTGCCATCAGTGAGTCAGCGGCTAGGGGGGGTACCTACGAGCAGTACTTC.

V usage is TRBV5-1 and J usage is TRBJ2-7, with D unclear. V was pared by 0 bases and J by 3 bases, with 4 bases between. Germline CDR1 and CDR2: SGHRS and YFSETQ. The CDR3 is made up of 12 amino acids. CDR3 DNA: TGCGCCAGCAGCTTGGGGGGCTACGAGCAGTACTTC. Translation gives CASSLGGYEQYF.